This T cell receptor (beta chain) was captured by sequencing in a study of cytomegalovirus exposure and HLA in healthy donors. Whole-study context: Tens of millions of unique TCRs from HLA-typed donors made up an early data release. Study-wide findings and caveats: Published work reported that the classifier diagnosed cytomegalovirus status with high specificity and sensitivity.

PCR involved 60 Vbeta and 13 Jbeta primers. This table comes from immunoSEQ multiplex PCR, and its TCRdb copy is limited to in-frame clones, with some not included. The sample lists approximately 100,000 clones; around 75% were seen once. Germline V gene sequence: CDR1 MRHNA, CDR2 SNTAGT. The CDR3 is 15 amino acids. The ends were cut back, 0 bases at V and 0 bases at J, with 3 bases in the middle. About this clone: Its specificity is not known.

This sequence originates from a male donor in good health and CMV-seropositive. This rearrangement joins TRBV6-4 to TRBJ1-6; unclear D gene. Sequenced input: PBMCs. CDR3 sequence reads: CASSDSSSYNSPLHF. The CDR3 DNA reads TGTGCCAGCAGTGACTCGAGCTCCTATAATTCACCCCTCCACTTT.